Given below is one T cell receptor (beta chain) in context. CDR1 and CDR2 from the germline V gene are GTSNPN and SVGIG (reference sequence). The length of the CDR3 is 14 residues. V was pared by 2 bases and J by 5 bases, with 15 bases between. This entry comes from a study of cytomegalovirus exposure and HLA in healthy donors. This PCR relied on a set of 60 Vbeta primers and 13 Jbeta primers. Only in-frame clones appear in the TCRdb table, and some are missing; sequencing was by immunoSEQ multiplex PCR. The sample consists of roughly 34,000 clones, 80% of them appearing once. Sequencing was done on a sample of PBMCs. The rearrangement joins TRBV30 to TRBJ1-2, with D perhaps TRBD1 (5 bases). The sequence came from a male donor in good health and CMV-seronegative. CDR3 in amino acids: CAWSLGQWGYGYTF. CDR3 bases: TGTGCCTGGAGTTTAGGACAATGGGGATATGGCTACACCTTC.